This section outlines one T cell receptor beta chain sequence together with its context. The sample comes from a study of blood T cell repertoires in COVID-19. Study-wide context: Some COVID-19 samples were acute and others convalescent; all came from the United States, Italy and Spain.

Sequenced by immunoSEQ multiplex PCR; TCRdb stores in-frame clones only, minus some. This table holds approximately 42,000 clones, roughly 73% found once. The CDR3 covers 12 residues. V was trimmed by 6 bases and J by 4 bases, leaving 6 bases between them. Germline V gene lookup returns CDR1 KGHSH and CDR2 LQKENI. The sequenced sample consisted of peripheral blood. The chain recombines TRBV18 with TRBJ2-2; D unresolved. The TCR was taken from an elderly man with acute or convalescent COVID-19. The CDR3 nucleotides read TGTGCCAGCTCGACAAGCACCGGGGAGCTGTTTTTT. Translated, it gives CASSTSTGELFF.